The rows below give T cell receptor beta chains drawn from one sample of a study of control samples from healthy donors and cancer patients. Assay: immunoSEQ multiplex PCR; the TCRdb copy retains only in-frame clones and omits some. Of 35,000 to 55,000 clones in the sample, approximately 87% were seen once. What was sequenced was PBMCs. The source is a woman aged 60-70 years with lung cancer. Each CDR3 is given with its conserved first and last residue.

j_call	v_call	cdr3_aa
TRBJ2-7	TRBV19	CASSLTGTREQYF
TRBJ1-1	TRBV7-2	CASSFRSIMNTEAFF
TRBJ1-1	TRBV27	CASRGWRDRNTEAFF
TRBJ1-4	TRBV28	CASRLSLRLGEKLFF
TRBJ2-2	TRBV5-6	CASSFLNLAEDMNTGELFF
TRBJ2-7	TRBV4-2	CASSQAARAGEEQYF
TRBJ1-2	TRBV5-4	CASMARENYGYTF
TRBJ1-6	TRBV30	CACPDGDVDSPLHF
TRBJ2-3	TRBV3-1/TRBV3-2	CASSQEGGEAGDTQYF
TRBJ2-5	TRBV6-6	CASRGGTMSETQYF
TRBJ2-3	TRBV5-4	CASRPSPTRESTQYF
TRBJ1-4	TRBV30	CAWGFTNEKLFF
TRBJ1-2	TRBV19	CASSMAGADSYGYTF
TRBJ2-7	TRBV21-1	CASSKARGVYEQYF
TRBJ2-7	TRBV10-3	CAISGGRLYEQYF
TRBJ1-4	TRBV18	CASSPRQTEKLFF
TRBJ2-7	TRBV28	CASSLDRAEQYF
TRBJ1-1	TRBV9	CASSVGPGYLNTEAFF
TRBJ2-2	TRBV5-4	CASTRSAGPGELFF
TRBJ1-1	TRBV12-3/TRBV12-4	CASSFMGGAFF
TRBJ1-1	TRBV3-1/TRBV3-2	CASSQEFRGTGNTEAFF
TRBJ1-2	TRBV7-9	CASSRTQGLLNYGYTF
TRBJ2-3	TRBV27	CASSLLSGRGTDTQYF
TRBJ1-2	TRBV5-1	CASSVLQGDGYTF
TRBJ2-2	TRBV5-1	CASSLVGGAGTGELFF
TRBJ2-7	TRBV7-9	CASSSRDRSSYEQYF
TRBJ1-1	TRBV7-2	CASSSEIGGANTEAFF
TRBJ1-2	TRBV27	CASSLMGADGYTF
TRBJ2-7	TRBV7-7	CASWGTGAHEQYF
TRBJ2-1	TRBV19	CASSPTGTSGRDAEQFF
TRBJ2-7	TRBV30	CAWRTGAEQYF
TRBJ1-2	TRBV10-2	CASSFLEGIFSGGYTF
TRBJ2-1	TRBV11-2	CASSFRGAYNEQFF
TRBJ2-1	TRBV7-3	CASSLQTGPENYKFF
TRBJ1-2	TRBV13	CASSLGRGPYGYTF
TRBJ1-3	TRBV18	CASSSGTGSYGNTIYF
TRBJ2-1	TRBV12-2	CASRLENTGTPYNEQFF
TRBJ1-2	TRBV13	CASSPEDRRRRDGYTF
TRBJ1-2	TRBV2	CASSVQVSGYTF
TRBJ1-2	TRBV2	CASSETQDTNYGYTF
TRBJ2-3	TRBV6-5	CASMRDRGTDTQYF
TRBJ2-6	TRBV19	CASSTGAGGANVLTF
TRBJ2-1	TRBV25-1	CASSGSNEQFF
TRBJ2-7	TRBV5-1	CASRPTSGDYEQYF
TRBJ1-1	TRBV10-3	CAISVRGNTEAFF
TRBJ2-5	TRBV24-1	CATSSGRGRAETQYF
TRBJ2-7	TRBV7-2	CASSFPQGGEQYF
TRBJ2-3	TRBV19	CASSMGQGTDTQYF
TRBJ1-5	TRBV28	CASSFGQGTTQPQHF